Listed below are T cell receptor beta chains from one sample, sequenced in a study of T cell repertoires in cytomegalovirus infection. A single record per CDR3 protein comes from TCRdb applying MiXCR to the reads. The sample has about 530,000 distinct CDR3 sequences, approximately 26% seen once. The sequenced sample was PBMCs. The receptors shown here come from a human donor in good health (CMV status not recorded). Some clones in this sample may be carry-over from other donors' samples. Both conserved end residues are part of each CDR3. D genes are given only for firm matches. Clone size appears in some rows only: once, few, many, or a class for an expanded clone.

abundance	v_gene	j_gene	d_gene	CDR3aa	CDR3nt
-	TRBV5-5	TRBJ1-1	-	CASLTGLDTEAFF	TGTGCCAGCTTAACAGGGCTTGACACTGAAGCTTTCTTT
-	TRBV24-1	TRBJ2-1	TRBD1	CATSEDTGGYGNEQFF	TGTGCCACCAGTGAAGACACAGGGGGTTATGGCAATGAGCAGTTCTTC
-	TRBV27	TRBJ1-3	-	CASSRGAGGPGNTIYF	TGTGCCAGCAGTAGAGGGGCCGGGGGACCTGGAAACACCATATATTTT
few	TRBV7-2	TRBJ2-1	-	CAVGAGYNEQFF	TGTGCAGTAGGGGCGGGGTACAATGAGCAGTTCTTC
many	TRBV7-2	TRBJ2-1	-	CASSSKTGWNEQFF	TGTGCCAGCAGCTCCAAAACAGGGTGGAATGAGCAGTTCTTC
many	TRBV7-2	TRBJ1-2	TRBD1	CASSSDRTIYFDYGYTF	TGTGCCAGCAGCTCGGACAGGACTATCTACTTCGACTATGGCTACACCTTC
few	TRBV4-1	TRBJ2-7	TRBD2	CASSQERRGGVAGGREPYEQYF	TGCGCCAGCAGCCAAGAGCGCAGGGGGGGGGTAGCGGGAGGGCGTGAGCCCTACGAGCAGTACTTC
-	TRBV30	TRBJ2-5	-	CAWSPQGPQETQYF	TGTGCCTGGAGTCCCCAGGGACCACAAGAGACCCAGTACTTC
many	TRBV7-6	TRBJ2-5	TRBD2	CASSLGALAGKETQYF	TGTGCCAGCAGCTTAGGGGCGCTAGCGGGAAAAGAGACCCAGTACTTC
-	TRBV5-1	TRBJ2-1	-	CASSSDPKNNEQFF	TGCGCCAGCAGCTCCGACCCGAAAAACAATGAGCAGTTCTTC
-	TRBV6-2/TRBV6-3	TRBJ2-5	TRBD1	CASRRTGIFVETQYF	TGTGCCAGCAGGAGGACAGGGATTTTTGTAGAGACCCAGTACTTC